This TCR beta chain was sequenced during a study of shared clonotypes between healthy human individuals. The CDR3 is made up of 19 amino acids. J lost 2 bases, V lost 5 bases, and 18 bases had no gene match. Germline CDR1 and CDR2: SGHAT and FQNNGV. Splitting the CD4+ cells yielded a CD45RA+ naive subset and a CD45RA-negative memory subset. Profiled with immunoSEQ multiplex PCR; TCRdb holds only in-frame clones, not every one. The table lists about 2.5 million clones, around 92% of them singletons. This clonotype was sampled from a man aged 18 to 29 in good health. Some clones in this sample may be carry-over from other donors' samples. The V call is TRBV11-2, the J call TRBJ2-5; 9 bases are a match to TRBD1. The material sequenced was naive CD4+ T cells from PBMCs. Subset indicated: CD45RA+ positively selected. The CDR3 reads CASSTGTGRYRVLQETQYF. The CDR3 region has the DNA TGTGCCAGCAGCACCGGGACAGGGAGGTACCGGGTGCTACAAGAGACCCAGTACTTC.